This T cell receptor beta chain was obtained from a study of T cells in tuberculosis. Study-wide results and limits: The stringent gate may have excluded weak CD1B-GMM tetramer binders.

Cells were sorted from thawed PBMC rested overnight and stained with GMM-loaded CD1B tetramer, viability dye and anti-CD3. The CD1B tetramers carried C32 glucose monomycolate purified from Rhodococcus equi. Approximately 95,000 tetramer-negative cells were sorted from each donor. The repertoire was sequenced with immunoSEQ multiplex PCR; TCRdb's copy has only in-frame clones and lacks some. The sample records more than 70,000 clones, approximately 91% being singletons. Trimming cost V 5 bases and J 4 bases; bases outside gene matches: 5. The germline V gene has CDR1 SEHNR and CDR2 FQNEAQ (reference sequence). The CDR3 runs to 14 residues.

Sample: CD1b-GMM tetramer-negative cells sorted from PBMCs. The receptor's source is an adult woman with latent tuberculosis. The V and J genes are TRBV7-9 and TRBJ2-5, with 9 bases matching TRBD1. CDR3 region: CASSGTGQGETQYF. In DNA form, the CDR3 reads TGTGCCAGCAGCGGGACAGGGCAAGGAGAGACCCAGTACTTC.